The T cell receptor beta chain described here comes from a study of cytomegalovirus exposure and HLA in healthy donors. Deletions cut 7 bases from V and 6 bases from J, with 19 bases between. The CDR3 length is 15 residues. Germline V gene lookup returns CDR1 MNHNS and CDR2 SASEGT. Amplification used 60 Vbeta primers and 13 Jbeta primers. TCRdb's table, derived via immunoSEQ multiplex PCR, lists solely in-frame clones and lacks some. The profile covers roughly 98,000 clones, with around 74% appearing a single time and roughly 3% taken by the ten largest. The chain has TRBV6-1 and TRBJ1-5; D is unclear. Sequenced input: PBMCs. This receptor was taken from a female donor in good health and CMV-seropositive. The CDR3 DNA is TGTGCCAGCATTCCCGACCGGGGTCGGTCTCAGCCCCAGCATTTT. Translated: CASIPDRGRSQPQHF.